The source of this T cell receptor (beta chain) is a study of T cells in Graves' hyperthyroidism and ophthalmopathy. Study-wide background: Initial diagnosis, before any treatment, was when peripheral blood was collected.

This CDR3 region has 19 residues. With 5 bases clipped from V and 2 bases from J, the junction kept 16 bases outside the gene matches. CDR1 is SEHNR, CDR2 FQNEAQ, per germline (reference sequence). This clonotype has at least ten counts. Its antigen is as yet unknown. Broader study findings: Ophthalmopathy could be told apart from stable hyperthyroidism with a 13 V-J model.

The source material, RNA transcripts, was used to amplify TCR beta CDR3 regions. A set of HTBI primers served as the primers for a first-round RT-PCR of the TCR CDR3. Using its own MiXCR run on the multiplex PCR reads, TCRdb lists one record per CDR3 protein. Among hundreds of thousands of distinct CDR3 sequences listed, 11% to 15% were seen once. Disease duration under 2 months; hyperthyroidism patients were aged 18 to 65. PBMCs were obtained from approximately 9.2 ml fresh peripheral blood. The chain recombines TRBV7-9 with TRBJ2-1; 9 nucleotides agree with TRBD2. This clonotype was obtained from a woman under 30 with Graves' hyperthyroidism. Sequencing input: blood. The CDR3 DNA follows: TGTGCCAGCAGCCGATTACGGGGAGGGACTAGCTCAACCTACAATGAGCAGTTCTTC. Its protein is CASSRLRGGTSSTYNEQFF.